Presented here are 31 T cell receptor beta chains from one specimen sequenced in a study of regulatory T cells in long-lasting Graves disease. Construction of the TCR beta libraries employed iRepertoire HTBI primers in conjunction with Arm-PCR of CDR3 regions. TCRdb passed the multiplex PCR reads through MiXCR, listing each CDR3 protein once. The sample gives 580,000 or so distinct CDR3 sequences, 16% of which show up once; more than 10% is in the top ten. This sample's time point: newly diagnosed GD, antithyroid drugs for less than 3 months. Following extraction of RNA from PBMCs, that RNA was used to make the TCR library. The data also belong to a second study, concerning T cells in Graves' hyperthyroidism and ophthalmopathy.

The sequencing here drew on peripheral blood mononuclear cells (PBMCs), taken at new diagnosis, from a patient treated with antithyroid drugs. The receptors were gathered from a man aged 18 to 30 with Graves disease.

CDR3 region: CASSLRQGARYGYTF. CDR3 DNA: TGTGCCAGCAGCTTGAGGCAGGGGGCACGTTATGGCTACACCTTC. The gene calls are TRBV7-2 and TRBJ1-2, with 8 bases aligning to TRBD1. The CDR3 runs 15 residues. The junction had 8 bases not matched to a gene; V was cut back by 3 bases and J by 5 bases. Germline CDR1 is SGHTA and CDR2 is FQGNSA.

The table lists this clonotype with a few counts. This sequence joins TRBV7-2 and TRBJ1-5, with 10 bases that match TRBD1. This CDR3 region has 16 residues. Germline lookup yields CDR1 SGHTA and CDR2 FQGNSA. Trimming removed 4 bases from V and 7 bases from J; junction bases left unmatched: 10. CDR3 loop: CASSSTGGWGRQPQHF. In nucleotides, the CDR3 is TGTGCCAGCAGCTCGACAGGGGGCTGGGGGAGACAGCCCCAGCATTTT.

This clonotype was seen at least ten times. V gene TRBV19 combines with J gene TRBJ1-1, with D possibly matching TRBD1 (5 bases). There are 18 residues in the CDR3. V gave up 9 bases and J gave up 0 bases, with 26 bases separating them. Germline values: CDR1 LNHDA, CDR2 SQIVND (reference sequence). The CDR3: CASRGTIIFDPMNTEAFF. The DNA of the CDR3 is TGTGCCAGCAGAGGGACTATAATCTTCGACCCGATGAACACTGAAGCTTTCTTT. The variable domain in full, with the rest retrieved from reference TRBV19 and TRBJ1-1, is DGGITQSPKYLFRKEGQNVTLSCEQNLNHDAMYWYRQDPGQGLRLIYYSQIVNDFQKGDIAEGYSVSREKKESFPLTVTSAQKNPTAFYLCASRGTIIFDPMNTEAFFGQGTRLTVV.

This clonotype was picked up many times. The V gene is TRBV2, the J gene TRBJ2-1, with D possibly TRBD1 on 6 matching bases. Per germline, CDR1 SNHLY and CDR2 FYNNEI. Between the trimmed V and J ends, which lost 6 bases and 0 bases, there was a span of 21 bases. The CDR3 totals 18 residues. The DNA of the CDR3 is TGTGCCAGCAGCCTGACCCCCACAACAGGGAGCTCCTACAATGAGCAGTTCTTC. Its protein is CASSLTPTTGSSYNEQFF.

A few counts support this clonotype. The chain combines TRBV29-1 with TRBJ2-6; D gene unclear. The CDR3 spans 13 residues. Trimming removed 4 bases at V and 0 bases at J, with 4 bases between. Per germline, CDR1 SQVTM and CDR2 ANQGSEA. The CDR3 nucleotides read TGCAGCGTTGTTGGCTCTGGGGCCAACGTCCTGACTTTC. Its translation: CSVVGSGANVLTF.

This clonotype turned up a few times. Since the CDR3 does not end with the conserved phenylalanine or tryptophan, this likely comes from a read error. It is unclear where the CDR3 begins or ends on the DNA, so no DNA is shown, and the CDR3 is as TCRdb lists it. V and J are TRBV24-1 and TRBJ1-2. Inclusive of both ends, the CDR3 amounts to 8 amino acids. CDR1 and CDR2 from the germline V gene are KGHDR and SFDVKD. CDR3 sequence reads: CATALEKA.

Concerning this clonotype: A single base separates this from a much larger clone, so it may be a read error. The J gene is TRBJ2-2, the V gene TRBV2; TRBD1 might be the D (6 bases). The V gene lost 8 bases and the J gene lost 0 bases, with 16 bases spanning the gap. Germline values: CDR1 SNHLY, CDR2 FYNNEI. There are 16 residues in the CDR3. The CDR3 DNA follows: TGTGCCAGCGGTTCACAGGGAAACTCGAACACCGGGGAGCTGTTTTTT. Translated: CASGSQGNSNTGELFF. The whole variable domain, filled in from reference TRBV2 and TRBJ2-2, reads EPEVTQTPSHQVTQMGQEVILRCVPISNHLYFYWYRQILGQKVEFLVSFYNNEISEKSEIFDDQFSVERPDGSNFTLKIRSTKLEDSAMYFCASGSQGNSNTGELFFGEGSRLTVL.

Many counts were recorded for this clonotype. The chain couples TRBV12-3 or TRBV12-4 to TRBJ2-5; TRBD2 might be the D (6 bases). The ends were cut back, 5 bases at V and 5 bases at J, with 27 bases in the middle. The CDR3 covers 18 residues. CDR3 in DNA: TGTGCCAGCAGTAAGGGCCTAACGTCTAGGGAGGATTCTGAGACCCAGTACTTC. Translation: CASSKGLTSREDSETQYF.

The V call is TRBV6-2 or TRBV6-3, the J call TRBJ1-5, with D maybe TRBD1 (5 bases). The V end lost 6 bases, the J end lost 2 bases, and 17 bases lay between the germline ends. CDR3 length equals 16 residues. Germline lookup yields CDR1 MNHEY and CDR2 SVGEGT. CDR3 amino acids: CASSLIGGGGNQPQHF. The CDR3 bases are TGTGCCAGCAGCCTAATCGGCGGGGGTGGCAATCAGCCCCAGCATTTT.

This clonotype occurred many times. The CDR3 loop reads CASGESGYTF. The CDR3 DNA reads TGTGCCAGCGGAGAGTCGGGCTACACCTTC. The J gene is TRBJ1-2, the V gene TRBV28; D is unclear. CDR1 is MDHEN and CDR2 is SYDVKM in the germline V gene. Trimming left V 8 bases short and J 8 bases short, with 9 bases between. The CDR3 has 10 residues.

This clonotype was picked up many times. The rearrangement links TRBV20-1 to TRBJ2-1, with 7 bases fitting TRBD2. The CDR3 consists of 13 residues. V gave up 3 bases and J gave up 3 bases; unmatched junction bases: 2. The germline CDR1 and CDR2 sequences are DFQATT and SNEGSKA (reference sequence). The CDR3 loop is CSARGDYYNEQFF. The CDR3 bases are TGCAGTGCTAGGGGGGACTACTACAATGAGCAGTTCTTC.

This clonotype was counted ten times or more. This sequence joins TRBV6-1 and TRBJ2-6; weak D call: TRBD1 (6 bases). The V end was cut by 8 bases, the J end by 0 bases, with 17 bases between. The germline V gene encodes CDR1 MNHNS and CDR2 SASEGT. The CDR3 spans 17 residues. The CDR3 DNA reads as TGTGCCAGCGACTTACGGACAGCACGCTCTGGGGCCAACGTCCTGACTTTC. Its protein product is CASDLRTARSGANVLTF.

V is TRBV15 and J is TRBJ2-1; TRBD2 agrees at 14 bases. Germline values: CDR1 LNHNV, CDR2 YYDKDF (reference sequence). CDR3 length equals 16 residues. V gave up 1 base and J gave up 7 bases; unmatched junction bases: 3. The DNA for the CDR3 is TGTGCCACCAGCAGAGCCTGGACTAGCGGGAGGAATGAGCAGTTCTTC. Translated: CATSRAWTSGRNEQFF.

The chain carries TRBV4-1 and TRBJ2-7; 9 nucleotides agree with TRBD2. The CDR3 covers 14 residues. The V and J ends lost 1 base and 5 bases, in that order; junction bases with no gene match: 3. The germline gives CDR1 MGHRA, CDR2 YSYEKL. In DNA, the CDR3 is TGCGCCAGCAGCCAAGGCGGGAGGGTCGACGAGCAGTACTTC. It codes for CASSQGGRVDEQYF.

This clonotype was counted between two and nine times. V gene TRBV19 combines with J gene TRBJ1-2; D unclear. This CDR3 contains 12 residues. Germline V lookup: CDR1 LNHDA, CDR2 SQIVND (reference sequence). V lost 3 bases to trimming and J lost 4 bases, with 6 bases between them. Here the CDR3 reads CASSISVYGYTF. DNA for the CDR3: TGTGCCAGTAGTATTTCGGTCTATGGCTACACCTTC. Looking up the rest from reference TRBV19 and TRBJ1-2 gives the full variable domain: DGGITQSPKYLFRKEGQNVTLSCEQNLNHDAMYWYRQDPGQGLRLIYYSQIVNDFQKGDIAEGYSVSREKKESFPLTVTSAQKNPTAFYLCASSISVYGYTFGSGTRLTVV.

This clonotype was seen a few times. The rearrangement links TRBV7-6 to TRBJ2-3, with TRBD1 identical over 9 bases. V shed 5 bases and J 4 bases; nucleotides not matched to a gene: 10. The CDR3 extends over 16 amino acids. The germline CDR1 and CDR2 sequences are SGHVS and FNYEAQ. This CDR3 is CASSTTGTGRADTQYF. CDR3 DNA: TGTGCCAGCAGCACTACCGGGACAGGGCGCGCAGATACGCAGTATTTT.

The chain recombines TRBV12-5 with TRBJ2-5; D possibly corresponds to TRBD1 (5 bases). From germline, CDR1 is LGHNT and CDR2 FRNRAP. The CDR3 loop spans 11 amino acids. DNA for the CDR3: TGTGCCGCAGGGATCGGGGAGACCCAGTACTTC. Protein sequence: CAAGIGETQYF.

The chain couples TRBV10-3 to TRBJ1-6, with D unclear. The CDR3 runs 15 residues. V was trimmed by 6 bases and J by 7 bases, leaving 16 bases between them. CDR1 is ENHRY and CDR2 is SYGVKD in the germline V gene. The CDR3, as DNA: TGTGCCATCAGCAGCACCGGGGTGGGAAATTCACCCCTCCACTTT. It is translated as CAISSTGVGNSPLHF.

This chain uses TRBV20-1 with TRBJ1-6; D unclear. V lost 7 bases to trimming and J lost 6 bases, with 16 bases between them. The V gene's germline CDR1 is DFQATT and CDR2 SNEGSKA (reference sequence). CDR3 size: 14 residues. The CDR3 spells CSVLATDLNSPLHF. The CDR3 nucleotides read TGCAGTGTCCTCGCCACGGATCTTAATTCACCCCTCCACTTT.

This clonotype was counted only a few times. This chain joins TRBV10-3 and TRBJ2-3; 9 bases are a match to TRBD2. CDR1 and CDR2 (germline): ENHRY, SYGVKD. The CDR3 spans 15 residues. V trimming: 7 bases; J trimming: 2 bases; junction bases outside the gene matches: 7. The CDR3 DNA reads as TGTGCCATCAAGACTAGCGGAATTAACACAGATACGCAGTATTTT. It codes for CAIKTSGINTDTQYF.

This clonotype was observed many times. The CDR3 loop reads CASSFGPSGSTDTQYF. CDR3 coding DNA: TGTGCCAGCAGCTTTGGTCCTAGCGGCAGCACAGATACGCAGTATTTT. This chain uses TRBV7-9 with TRBJ2-3; 7 nucleotides match TRBD2. The J segment lost 0 bases and the V segment lost 3 bases, leaving 6 bases of the junction unmatched. The CDR3 is 16 amino acids. CDR1 and CDR2 (germline): SEHNR, FQNEAQ (reference sequence). The full variable domain, in which reference TRBV7-9 and TRBJ2-3 provide the parts outside the CDR3, is DTGVSQNPRHKITKRGQNVTFRCDPISEHNRLYWYRQTLGQGPEFLTYFQNEAQLEKSRLLSDRFSAERPKGSFSTLEIQRTEQGDSAMYLCASSFGPSGSTDTQYFGPGTRLTVL.

This clonotype came up many times. The chain uses TRBV12-3 or TRBV12-4 and TRBJ2-7, with D hard to call. V lost 2 bases and J lost 5, with 10 bases in between. CDR3 length: 13 amino acids. CDR3 sequence (DNA): TGTGCCAGCAGTTTAACGGGTCAGGACGAGCAGTACTTC. Translating gives CASSLTGQDEQYF.

This clonotype was recorded a few times. The chain carries TRBV20-1 and TRBJ2-1, with TRBD1 identical over 7 bases. The end of the DNA aligns better with TRBJ2-5, so the J call may be wrong. Per germline, CDR1 DFQATT and CDR2 SNEGSKA (reference sequence). The CDR3 consists of 15 residues. The CDR3 nucleotides are TGCAGTGCCTCTTCCACAGGGGCAAAACAAGAGACCCAGTACTTC. Translation: CSASSTGAKQETQYF.

The chain joins TRBV4-1 to TRBJ2-7, with TRBD1 matching over 9 bases. The germline gives CDR1 MGHRA, CDR2 YSYEKL. The CDR3 has 18 amino acids. Trimming cost V 0 bases and J 5 bases; bases outside gene matches: 14. CDR3 protein: CASSQERGAGTGYDEQYF. The CDR3 nucleotides are TGCGCCAGCAGCCAAGAGAGAGGGGCCGGGACAGGGTACGACGAGCAGTACTTC.

This clonotype has at least ten counts. The chain joins TRBV11-2 to TRBJ2-1; possible D gene TRBD2, 6 bases. Germline V gene data show CDR1 as SGHAT and CDR2 as FQNNGV. Trimming removed 5 bases from V and 5 bases from J, with 13 bases in between. This CDR3 region has 14 residues. CDR3 sequence: CASSRSGPNNEQFF. The CDR3 DNA reads TGTGCCAGCAGCCGGAGCGGGCCAAACAATGAGCAGTTCTTC.

The chain recombines TRBV2 with TRBJ2-5, with 7 bases identical to TRBD1. With 2 bases clipped from V and 4 bases from J, the junction kept 10 bases outside the gene matches. There are 16 residues in the CDR3. The germline V gene encodes CDR1 SNHLY and CDR2 FYNNEI. CDR3 in amino acids: CASSEWGKRGRETQYF. DNA for the CDR3: TGTGCCAGCAGTGAATGGGGAAAGAGGGGGCGAGAGACCCAGTACTTC.

The chain joins TRBV6-9 to TRBJ2-5, with 10 bases matching TRBD2. The V segment lost 3 bases and the J segment 2 bases; nucleotides outside the gene matches: 3. The V gene's germline CDR1 is MNHGY and CDR2 SVAAGI. This CDR3 contains 15 residues. CDR3 sequence: CASSYRTSGQETQYF. CDR3 bases: TGTGCCAGCAGTTACCGGACTAGCGGACAAGAGACCCAGTACTTC.

The rearrangement links TRBV20-1 to TRBJ1-5; D is unclear. The CDR3 runs to 13 residues. Germline assignment: CDR1 DFQATT and CDR2 SNEGSKA (reference sequence). With 2 bases removed from V and 4 bases from J, the gap between germline ends came to 9 bases. CDR3 amino acids: CSARYIPNQPQHF. The CDR3 DNA sequence: TGCAGTGCTAGATACATCCCAAATCAGCCCCAGCATTTT.

The rearrangement links TRBV2 to TRBJ2-2, with no clear D. The CDR3 sequence is 12 residues long. CDR1 and CDR2 from the germline V gene are SNHLY and FYNNEI. The CDR3 reads CTTAPSPGELFF. The CDR3 region has the DNA TGTACCACCGCTCCCAGCCCCGGGGAGCTGTTTTTT.

This clonotype has a count of ten or more. The rearrangement joins TRBV6-2 or TRBV6-3 to TRBJ1-1; tentatively, D is TRBD1 (5 bases). From germline, CDR1 is MNHEY and CDR2 SVGEGT. V lost 0 bases to trimming and J lost 4 bases, with 9 bases between them. CDR3 length: 14 residues. The CDR3 reads CASSYSSGTTEAFF. CDR3 nucleotides: TGTGCCAGCAGTTACTCGTCCGGGACCACTGAAGCTTTCTTT.

This clonotype has at least ten counts. The chain has TRBV4-1 and TRBJ2-3, with TRBD1 matching over 8 bases. V was clipped by 8 bases and J by 0 bases; unmatched bases: 7. The CDR3 totals 15 residues. Germline-derived CDR1 and CDR2 are MGHRA and YSYEKL. CDR3 sequence: CASESQGASTDTQYF. In DNA form, the CDR3 reads TGCGCCAGCGAATCGCAGGGGGCAAGCACAGATACGCAGTATTTT.